This TCR beta chain appears in the sequencing data of a study of cytomegalovirus exposure and HLA in healthy donors. The study, taken as a whole, reports: Links to common viral pathogens appeared, in a later analysis, for several of the most significant clusters. In a later analysis, across HLA loci, associated TCR counts were highest for DRB1, lowest for HLA-C. Immune exposure information available was restricted to CMV serostatus.

As to this clone: Its specificity is unknown.

Healthy donors of bone marrow made up the group. The study ran its PCR with 60 Vbeta and 13 Jbeta primers. Method: immunoSEQ multiplex PCR; TCRdb's copy keeps in-frame clones and lacks some. The sample carries some 98,000 clones, around 80% recorded once. The CDR3 totals 16 residues. Germline loops: CDR1 SGHVS, CDR2 FQNEAQ. Losses at the gene ends were 0 bases for V and 2 bases for J; bases not matched to a gene: 4. This clonotype was obtained from a human donor in good health. The chain has TRBV7-8 and TRBJ2-3; 8 positions match TRBD1. Material: PBMCs. The CDR3 bases are TGTGCCAGCAGCTTAGCGCTGGGACAGGCCACAGATACGCAGTATTTT. As protein: CASSLALGQATDTQYF.